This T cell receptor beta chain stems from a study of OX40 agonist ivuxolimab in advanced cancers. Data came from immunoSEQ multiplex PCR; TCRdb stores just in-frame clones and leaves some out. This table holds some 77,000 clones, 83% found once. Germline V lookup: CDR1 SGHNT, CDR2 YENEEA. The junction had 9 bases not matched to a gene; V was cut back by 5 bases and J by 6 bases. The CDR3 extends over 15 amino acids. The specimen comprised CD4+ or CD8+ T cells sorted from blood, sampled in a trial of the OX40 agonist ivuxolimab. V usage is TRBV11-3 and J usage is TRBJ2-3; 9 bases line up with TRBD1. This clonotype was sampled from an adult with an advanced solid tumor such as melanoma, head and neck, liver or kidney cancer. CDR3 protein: CASSPGQGIDDTQYF. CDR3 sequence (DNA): TGTGCCAGCAGCCCTGGACAGGGGATTGACGATACGCAGTATTTT.